What follows is one T cell receptor (beta chain) and its context. The antigen is undetermined. The V gene's germline CDR1 is MNHNS and CDR2 SASEGT. Trimming stripped 3 bases from V and 0 bases from J, with 12 bases between. The CDR3 consists of 16 residues. Primers: 60 Vbeta forward and 13 Jbeta reverse. Method: immunoSEQ multiplex PCR; TCRdb's copy keeps in-frame clones and lacks some. In the table there are 99,000 or so clones, roughly three quarters of which are singletons. This entry comes from a study of cytomegalovirus exposure and HLA in healthy donors. Study conclusions and caveats: Later, an analysis showed that TCR beta chains associated with HLA were more clonally expanded than others that were equally common. Previous analysis showed most TCR beta V segments were productive about 87% or about 30% of the time.

The V and J genes are TRBV6-1 and TRBJ1-5; D is uncertain. This clonotype was sampled from a male donor in good health and CMV-seropositive. The sample taken for sequencing was PBMCs. CDR3 coding DNA: TGTGCCAGCAGTGAGCTCTTTGGAGATAGCAATCAGCCCCAGCATTTT. Its translation: CASSELFGDSNQPQHF.